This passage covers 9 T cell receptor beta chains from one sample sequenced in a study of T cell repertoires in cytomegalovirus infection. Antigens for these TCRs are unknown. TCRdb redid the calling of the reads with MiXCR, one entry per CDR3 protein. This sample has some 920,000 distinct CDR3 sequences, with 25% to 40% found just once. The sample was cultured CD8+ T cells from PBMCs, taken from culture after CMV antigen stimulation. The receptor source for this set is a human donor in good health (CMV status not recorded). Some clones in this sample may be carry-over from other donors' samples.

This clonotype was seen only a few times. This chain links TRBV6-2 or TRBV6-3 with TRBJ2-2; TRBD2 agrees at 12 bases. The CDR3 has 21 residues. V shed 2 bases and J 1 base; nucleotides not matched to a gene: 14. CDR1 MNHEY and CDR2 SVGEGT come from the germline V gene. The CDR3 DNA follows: TGTGCCAGCAGTTACCCCTTGACGGGGGTGACTAGCGGGGGGAACACCGGGGAGCTGTTTTTT. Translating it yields CASSYPLTGVTSGGNTGELFF.

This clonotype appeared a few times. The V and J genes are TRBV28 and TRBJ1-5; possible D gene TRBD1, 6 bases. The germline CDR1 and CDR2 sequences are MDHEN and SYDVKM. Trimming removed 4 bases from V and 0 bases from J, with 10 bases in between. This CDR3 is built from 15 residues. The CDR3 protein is CASSWTDNSNQPQHF. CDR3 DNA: TGTGCCAGCAGTTGGACAGATAATAGCAATCAGCCCCAGCATTTT.

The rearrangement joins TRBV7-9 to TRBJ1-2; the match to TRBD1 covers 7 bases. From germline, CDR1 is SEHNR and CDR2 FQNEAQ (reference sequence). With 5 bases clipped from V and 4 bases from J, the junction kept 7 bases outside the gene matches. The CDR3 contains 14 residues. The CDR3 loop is CASSRDSSVYGYTF. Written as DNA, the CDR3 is TGTGCCAGCAGCCGGGACAGCTCAGTCTATGGCTACACCTTC.

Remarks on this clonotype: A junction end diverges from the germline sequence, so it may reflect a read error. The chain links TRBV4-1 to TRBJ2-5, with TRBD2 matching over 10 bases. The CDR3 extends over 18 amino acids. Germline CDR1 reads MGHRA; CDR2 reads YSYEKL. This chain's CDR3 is CASSQDPRSGGIQETQYF. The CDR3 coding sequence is TGTGCCAGCAGCCAAGATCCCCGTAGCGGGGGGATCCAAGAGACCCAGTACTTC.

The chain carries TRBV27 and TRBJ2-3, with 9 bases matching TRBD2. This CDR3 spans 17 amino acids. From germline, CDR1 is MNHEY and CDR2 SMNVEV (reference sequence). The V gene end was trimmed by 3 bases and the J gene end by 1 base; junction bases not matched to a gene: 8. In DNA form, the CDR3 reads TGTGCCAGCAGTTTCCACCCTCAGCGGGGGGGCACAGATACGCAGTATTTT. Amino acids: CASSFHPQRGGTDTQYF.

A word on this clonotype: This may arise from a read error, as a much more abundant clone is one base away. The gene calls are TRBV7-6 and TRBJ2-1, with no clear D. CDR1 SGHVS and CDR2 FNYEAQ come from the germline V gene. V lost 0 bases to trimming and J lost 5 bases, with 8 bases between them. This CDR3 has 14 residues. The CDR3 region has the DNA TGTGCCAGCAGCTTAGCGCAGGTAGACAATGAGCAGTTCTTC. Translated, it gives CASSLAQVDNEQFF.

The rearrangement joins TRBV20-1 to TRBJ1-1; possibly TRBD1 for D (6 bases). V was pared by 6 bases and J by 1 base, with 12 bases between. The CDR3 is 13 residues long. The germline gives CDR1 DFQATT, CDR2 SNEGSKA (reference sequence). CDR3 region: CSAPTGQNTEAFF. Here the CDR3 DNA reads TGCAGTGCCCCGACAGGACAGAACACTGAAGCTTTCTTT.

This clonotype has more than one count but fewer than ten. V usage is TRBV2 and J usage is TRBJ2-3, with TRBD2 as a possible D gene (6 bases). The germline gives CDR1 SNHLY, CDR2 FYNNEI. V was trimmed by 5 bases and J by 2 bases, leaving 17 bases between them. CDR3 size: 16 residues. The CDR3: CASSTRRDGATDTQYF. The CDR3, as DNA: TGTGCCAGCAGTACCCGGCGGGACGGGGCCACAGATACGCAGTATTTT. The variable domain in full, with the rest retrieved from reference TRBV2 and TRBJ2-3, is EPEVTQTPSHQVTQMGQEVILRCVPISNHLYFYWYRQILGQKVEFLVSFYNNEISEKSEIFDDQFSVERPDGSNFTLKIRSTKLEDSAMYFCASSTRRDGATDTQYFGPGTRLTVL.

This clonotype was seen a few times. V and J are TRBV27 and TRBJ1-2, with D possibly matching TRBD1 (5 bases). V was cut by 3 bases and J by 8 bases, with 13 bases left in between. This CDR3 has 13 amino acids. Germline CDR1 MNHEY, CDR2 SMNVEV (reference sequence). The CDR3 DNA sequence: TGTGCCAGCAGTTTTCGCGGGGCTGGAGGCTACACCTTC. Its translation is CASSFRGAGGYTF.